A selection of T cell receptor beta chains follows, all from one sample in a study of T-cell memory formation after mild COVID-19. TCRdb reprocessed the 5' RACE reads via MiXCR and lists one record per CDR3 protein. The sample lists about half a million distinct CDR3 sequences, 18% occurring once. Sequencing was carried out using PBMCs or a T cell subset sorted from them (not recorded which). Receptor source: an adult woman who had mild COVID-19 (a few samples of this study predate the infection). Cell type and time point are not known. Both conserved end residues are part of each CDR3. A D gene is named only where the DNA matches it firmly. Some rows have no size entry. The others give once, few or many, or a class for an expanded clone.

v_gene: TRBV2; abundance: few; j_gene: TRBJ2-1; d_gene: .; CDR3nt: TGTGCCAGCCAGAGCGACTCCTACAATGAGCAGTTCTTC; CDR3aa: CASQSDSYNEQFF
v_gene: TRBV5-1; abundance: .; j_gene: TRBJ2-3; d_gene: TRBD2; CDR3nt: TGCGCCAGCAGCTTGGATCCGCGGGGGGACCCAATAGATACGCAGTATTTT; CDR3aa: CASSLDPRGDPIDTQYF
v_gene: TRBV13; abundance: .; j_gene: TRBJ1-1; d_gene: TRBD1; CDR3nt: TGTGCCAGCAGCCGATCCGACAGGGGGAACACTGAAGCTTTCTTT; CDR3aa: CASSRSDRGNTEAFF
v_gene: TRBV4-2; abundance: .; j_gene: TRBJ1-1; d_gene: TRBD1; CDR3nt: TGTGCCAGCAGCCATATAGGACAGGGAGAGGCTGAAGCTTTCTTT; CDR3aa: CASSHIGQGEAEAFF
v_gene: TRBV29-1; abundance: .; j_gene: TRBJ2-1; d_gene: TRBD2; CDR3nt: TGCAGCGACGGACTAGCGGGGTGGAATGAGCAGTTCTTC; CDR3aa: CSDGLAGWNEQFF
v_gene: TRBV13; abundance: .; j_gene: TRBJ2-2; d_gene: .; CDR3nt: TGTGCCAGCAGCTTACAGGTATCCGCGAACACCGGGGAGCTGTTTTTT; CDR3aa: CASSLQVSANTGELFF
v_gene: TRBV24-1; abundance: .; j_gene: TRBJ1-5; d_gene: .; CDR3nt: TGTGCCACCAGTGAATCCGGGACACGGCGAGATCAGCCCCAGCATTTT; CDR3aa: CATSESGTRRDQPQHF
v_gene: TRBV5-6; abundance: few; j_gene: TRBJ1-2; d_gene: .; CDR3nt: TGTGCCAGCAGCCCTGAACGGGGGCTCTATGGCTACACCTTC; CDR3aa: CASSPERGLYGYTF
v_gene: TRBV5-1; abundance: few; j_gene: TRBJ1-4; d_gene: .; CDR3nt: TGCGCCAGCAGCTTGAAGCAGGGTGGCGAAAAACTGTTTTTT; CDR3aa: CASSLKQGGEKLFF
v_gene: TRBV7-9; abundance: .; j_gene: TRBJ2-1; d_gene: .; CDR3nt: TGTGCCAGCAGCCCCCCGGGACCCGCGGAGCAGTTCTTC; CDR3aa: CASSPPGPAEQFF
v_gene: TRBV24-1; abundance: few; j_gene: TRBJ2-2; d_gene: .; CDR3nt: TGTGCCACCAGTGATCCTACAGGACCCACCGGGGAGCTGTTTTTT; CDR3aa: CATSDPTGPTGELFF
v_gene: TRBV5-6; abundance: .; j_gene: TRBJ2-1; d_gene: TRBD2; CDR3nt: TGTGCCAGCAGCTTCGTTAGCGGGAGTGTCTACAATGAGCAGTTCTTC; CDR3aa: CASSFVSGSVYNEQFF
v_gene: TRBV20-1; abundance: .; j_gene: TRBJ2-1; d_gene: TRBD2; CDR3nt: TGCAGTGCTAGAGTTGGGACTAGCGGGAGGGATGGTGAGCAGTTCTTC; CDR3aa: CSARVGTSGRDGEQFF
v_gene: TRBV7-9; abundance: few; j_gene: TRBJ1-2; d_gene: .; CDR3nt: TGTGCCAGCAGCTTAGTGGGAACTACCTATGGCTACACCTTC; CDR3aa: CASSLVGTTYGYTF
v_gene: TRBV27; abundance: .; j_gene: TRBJ2-7; d_gene: TRBD1; CDR3nt: TGTGCCAGCAGTCCGGGGGACAGGGTATACGAGCAGTACTTC; CDR3aa: CASSPGDRVYEQYF
v_gene: TRBV12-3/TRBV12-4; abundance: .; j_gene: TRBJ1-2; d_gene: TRBD1; CDR3nt: TGTGCCAGCAGTTTCCGAACAGGGGCTCGCTACACCTTC; CDR3aa: CASSFRTGARYTF
v_gene: TRBV7-9; abundance: .; j_gene: TRBJ1-6; d_gene: .; CDR3nt: TGTGCCAGCAGCTCACAGGGTCGATTTTCTAGTTCACCCCTCCACTTT; CDR3aa: CASSSQGRFSSSPLHF
v_gene: TRBV3-1; abundance: few; j_gene: TRBJ1-1; d_gene: .; CDR3nt: TGTGCCAGCAGCCAAGAAAGGGCTCAAGACACTGAAGCTTTCTTT; CDR3aa: CASSQERAQDTEAFF
v_gene: TRBV5-6; abundance: .; j_gene: TRBJ1-1; d_gene: TRBD1; CDR3nt: TGTGCCAGCAGCGCCCCGGGACAGGGGGATGATGAAGCTTTCTTT; CDR3aa: CASSAPGQGDDEAFF
v_gene: TRBV4-2; abundance: .; j_gene: TRBJ2-1; d_gene: .; CDR3nt: TGTGCCAGCAGCCAAGAGGTAGCTCAGAGGGGGAATGAGCAGTTCTTC; CDR3aa: CASSQEVAQRGNEQFF
v_gene: TRBV4-1; abundance: once; j_gene: TRBJ2-1; d_gene: .; CDR3nt: TGCGCCAGCAGCCTCCCTACGGGGGGCAGGAATGAGCAGTTCTTC; CDR3aa: CASSLPTGGRNEQFF
v_gene: TRBV7-9; abundance: few; j_gene: TRBJ2-7; d_gene: .; CDR3nt: TGTGCCAGCAGAAACGAACAGGGGCAGTACTTC; CDR3aa: CASRNEQGQYF
v_gene: TRBV5-1; abundance: many; j_gene: TRBJ2-7; d_gene: TRBD1; CDR3nt: TGCGCCAGCAGCCCCGGACAGGGTGGCGAGCAGTACTTC; CDR3aa: CASSPGQGGEQYF
v_gene: TRBV7-9; abundance: .; j_gene: TRBJ2-3; d_gene: TRBD2; CDR3nt: TGTGCCAGCAGATACCAGATGGGACTAGACGGCACAGATACGCAGTATTTT; CDR3aa: CASRYQMGLDGTDTQYF
v_gene: TRBV20-1; abundance: many; j_gene: TRBJ1-6; d_gene: .; CDR3nt: TGCAGTGCTAGAGACAGGGATAATTCACCCCTCCACTTT; CDR3aa: CSARDRDNSPLHF
v_gene: TRBV20-1; abundance: once; j_gene: TRBJ1-1; d_gene: .; CDR3nt: TGCAGTGCGTTTACAGGAAGGAACACTGAAGCTTTCTTT; CDR3aa: CSAFTGRNTEAFF
v_gene: TRBV30; abundance: .; j_gene: TRBJ1-5; d_gene: .; CDR3nt: TGTGCCTGGAGTGGGTCAATCTATAGCAATCAGCCCCAGCATTTT; CDR3aa: CAWSGSIYSNQPQHF
v_gene: TRBV10-2; abundance: .; j_gene: TRBJ2-5; d_gene: .; CDR3nt: TGCGCCAGCACTATCAGGGGAAAAGAGACCCAGTACTTC; CDR3aa: CASTIRGKETQYF
v_gene: TRBV12-3/TRBV12-4; abundance: .; j_gene: TRBJ2-1; d_gene: TRBD1; CDR3nt: TGTGCCAGCAGGGCTACAGGGGGAGCCTACAATGAGCAGTTCTTC; CDR3aa: CASRATGGAYNEQFF
v_gene: TRBV18; abundance: .; j_gene: TRBJ1-4; d_gene: .; CDR3nt: TGTGCCAGCTCACCACTGGACAGTTCAACTAATGAAAAACTGTTTTTT; CDR3aa: CASSPLDSSTNEKLFF
v_gene: TRBV7-9; abundance: .; j_gene: TRBJ2-3; d_gene: TRBD2; CDR3nt: TGTGCCAGCAGCCCCATTCGGACTAGCGGTTTTTCAGATACGCAGTATTTT; CDR3aa: CASSPIRTSGFSDTQYF
v_gene: TRBV6-2/TRBV6-3; abundance: .; j_gene: TRBJ1-1; d_gene: .; CDR3nt: TGTGCCAGCAGAGGGGGGGCAGGGACTGAAGCTTTCTTT; CDR3aa: CASRGGAGTEAFF
v_gene: TRBV5-1; abundance: many; j_gene: TRBJ2-7; d_gene: .; CDR3nt: TGTGCCAGCAGTTTAGGGAGGAGCTCCTACGAGCAGTACTTC; CDR3aa: CASSLGRSSYEQYF
v_gene: TRBV4-3; abundance: few; j_gene: TRBJ2-1; d_gene: TRBD2; CDR3nt: TGCGCCAGCAGCCAAGATTCCATTACTAGCGGACAATTCTACAATGAGCAGTTCTTC; CDR3aa: CASSQDSITSGQFYNEQFF
v_gene: TRBV18; abundance: .; j_gene: TRBJ2-3; d_gene: .; CDR3nt: TGTGCCAGCTCACCACTGGGACACACAGATACGCAGTATTTT; CDR3aa: CASSPLGHTDTQYF
v_gene: TRBV27; abundance: .; j_gene: TRBJ2-1; d_gene: TRBD2; CDR3nt: TGTGCCAGCGTAGGACTAGCATTTTATGAGCAGTTCTTC; CDR3aa: CASVGLAFYEQFF
v_gene: TRBV12-3/TRBV12-4; abundance: .; j_gene: TRBJ2-2; d_gene: TRBD2; CDR3nt: TGTGCCAGCAGTCCCGGGGGGGGCGGGGAGCTGTTTTTT; CDR3aa: CASSPGGGGELFF
v_gene: TRBV20-1; abundance: few; j_gene: TRBJ1-2; d_gene: TRBD1; CDR3nt: TGCAGTGCTAGAGCCTTTCACCCGACAGGGGTTGGTGGCTACACCTTC; CDR3aa: CSARAFHPTGVGGYTF
v_gene: TRBV4-3; abundance: .; j_gene: TRBJ2-3; d_gene: .; CDR3nt: TGCGCCAGCAGCCAAGGGCCCGGAACGCGGTATTTT; CDR3aa: CASSQGPGTRYF
v_gene: TRBV20-1; abundance: .; j_gene: TRBJ2-7; d_gene: TRBD2; CDR3nt: TGCAGTGCTAGTCCCCTAGCGGGATTTACCTACGAGCAGTACTTC; CDR3aa: CSASPLAGFTYEQYF
v_gene: TRBV5-5; abundance: few; j_gene: TRBJ1-1; d_gene: TRBD1; CDR3nt: TGTGCCAGCGGTTCGCAGGGGGGTGGAAGCACTGAAGCTTTCTTT; CDR3aa: CASGSQGGGSTEAFF